The 3 T cell receptor beta chains below were found in one sample sequenced in a study of chemoradiotherapy in HPV16-positive cancers. Repertoires were generated with immunoSEQ multiplex PCR, while TCRdb's copy carries only in-frame clones and drops some. The sample consists of about 1,500 clones, 83% of them appearing once. The input for sequencing was tumor tissue, taken from a patient who underwent chemoradiotherapy. The receptors come from a human donor with HPV-associated anogenital cancer.

This clone has more than one count but fewer than ten. This rearrangement joins TRBV7-9 to TRBJ1-5, with 8 nucleotides matching TRBD1. The CDR3 runs to 14 residues. Germline CDR1 is SEHNR and CDR2 is FQNEAQ (reference sequence). The V and J ends lost 5 bases and 3 bases, in that order; junction bases with no gene match: 3. As DNA, the CDR3 is TGTGCCAGCAGCCTGACAGGGGACAATCAGCCCCAGCATTTT. Its translation: CASSLTGDNQPQHF.

The chain recombines TRBV5-1 with TRBJ1-2; D is possibly TRBD1 (6 bases). The CDR3 spans 14 residues. The V gene lost 5 bases and the J gene lost 4 bases, with 15 bases spanning the gap. Germline V CDR1 and CDR2: SGHRS, YFSETQ. CDR3 nucleotide sequence: TGCGCCAGCAGGGGACAAACGGTTGGCTATGGCTACACCTTC. This codes for CASRGQTVGYGYTF.

This chain connects TRBV18 to TRBJ2-1; D unresolved. This CDR3 has 16 amino acids. With 2 bases removed from V and 0 bases from J, the gap between germline ends came to 11 bases. Germline loops: CDR1 KGHSH, CDR2 LQKENI. The CDR3 sequence: CASSPSGSGSYNEQFF. The CDR3 DNA reads as TGTGCCAGCTCACCAAGTGGGTCTGGCTCCTACAATGAGCAGTTCTTC.